The 9 T cell receptor beta chains below were found in one sample sequenced in a study of control samples from healthy donors and cancer patients. Using immunoSEQ multiplex PCR, the repertoire was profiled, and TCRdb retains in-frame clones only, with some absent. The profile covers roughly 190,000 clones, with about 91% appearing a single time and 1.8% taken by the ten largest. Sequencing was carried out using blood. These receptors all come from a man aged 30-40 years in good health.

The chain carries TRBV4-2 and TRBJ1-5; D remains unclear. Trimming stripped 0 bases from V and 7 bases from J, with 13 bases between. Germline V gives CDR1 LGHNA, CDR2 YNFKEQ. This CDR3 spans 15 amino acids. CDR3 protein: CASSQDEGVQQPQHF. DNA of the CDR3: TGTGCCAGCAGCCAAGATGAGGGCGTGCAGCAGCCCCAGCATTTT.

This chain connects TRBV3-1 (or the pseudogene TRBV3-2) to TRBJ1-2; TRBD1 matches at 8 bases. The germline V gene has CDR1 LGHDT and CDR2 YNNKEL (reference sequence). The CDR3 spans 15 residues. The J segment lost 6 bases and the V segment lost 1 base, leaving 7 bases of the junction unmatched. The CDR3 reads CASSQGQGRANGYTF. The CDR3 DNA sequence: TGTGCCAGCAGCCAAGGACAGGGGCGCGCCAATGGCTACACCTTC.

The V call is TRBV10-3, the J call TRBJ2-7; D is undetermined. Germline assignment: CDR1 ENHRY and CDR2 SYGVKD. V lost 6 bases to trimming and J lost 6 bases, with 12 bases between them. This CDR3 has 12 amino acids. Here the CDR3 reads CAISDGRSEQYF. The CDR3 DNA reads TGTGCCATCAGCGACGGGCGGAGCGAGCAGTACTTC.

This clone was seen only once. The rearrangement uses TRBV5-1 and TRBJ1-2; no definite D call. Germline lookup yields CDR1 SGHRS and CDR2 YFSETQ. Trimming left V 0 bases short and J 8 bases short, with 11 bases between. This CDR3 is 13 amino acids long. CDR3 in amino acids: CASSLAVLEGYTF. CDR3 DNA sequence: TGCGCCAGCAGCTTGGCCGTCCTTGAGGGCTACACCTTC.

The CDR3 sequence is CASSLGQSTEAFF. CDR3 in DNA: TGTGCCAGCAGCCTAGGACAGAGCACTGAAGCTTTCTTT. The V call is TRBV7-3, the J call TRBJ1-1, with D tentatively TRBD1 (6 bases). This CDR3 spans 13 amino acids. The V and J ends lost 5 bases and 4 bases respectively, with 11 bases between them. CDR1 is SGHTA, CDR2 FQGTGA, per germline.

The chain employs TRBV7-3 and TRBJ1-1, with D unclear. Germline loops: CDR1 SGHTA, CDR2 FQGTGA. The CDR3 runs to 14 residues. V lost 5 bases and J 0 bases, leaving 10 bases between the germline ends. CDR3 bases: TGTGCCAGCAGCCCCTCCCCCATGAACACTGAAGCTTTCTTT. Encoded protein: CASSPSPMNTEAFF.

The rearrangement joins TRBV4-2 to TRBJ2-7; TRBD1 matches 7 bases. V shed 3 bases, J shed 1 base, and the junction held 3 bases outside the gene matches. CDR1 is LGHNA and CDR2 is YNFKEQ in the germline V gene. The length of the CDR3 is 14 residues. The CDR3 DNA is TGTGCCAGCAGCCAGGGGACAGAATCCTACGAGCAGTACTTC. It codes for CASSQGTESYEQYF.

The chain joins TRBV9 to TRBJ2-4; D ambiguous. The CDR3 covers 11 residues. Trimming left V 4 bases short and J 4 bases short, with 3 bases between. Germline V gene data show CDR1 as SGDLS and CDR2 as YYNGEE. In nucleotides, the CDR3 is TGTGCCAGCAGCAATAAAAACATTCAGTACTTC. Translated, it gives CASSNKNIQYF. The variable domain in full, with the rest retrieved from reference TRBV9 and TRBJ2-4, is DSGVTQTPKHLITATGQRVTLRCSPRSGDLSVYWYQQSLDQGLQFLIQYYNGEERAKGNILERFSAQQFPDLHSELNLSSLELGDSALYFCASSNKNIQYFGAGTRLSVL.

This chain joins TRBV27 and TRBJ1-5; 8 bases agree with TRBD1. Trimming took 9 bases from V and 0 from J; bases not matched to a gene: 4. The CDR3 contains 14 residues. Germline V lookup: CDR1 MNHEY, CDR2 SMNVEV (reference sequence). CDR3 in amino acids: CASRDRLSNQPQHF. In DNA form, the CDR3 reads TGTGCCAGTAGGGACAGGCTTAGCAATCAGCCCCAGCATTTT.